This is a list of T cell receptor beta chains from one sample in a study of post-analysis software for immune sequencing data. TCRdb processed the PCR reads anew with MiXCR; each CDR3 protein has one entry. The table lists approximately 360,000 distinct CDR3 sequences, around a third of them singletons. What was sequenced was blood. These receptor sequences come from a girl aged 10 to 17 with multiple sclerosis. Both conserved end residues are part of each CDR3. Fields, in order: V gene, CDR3 length, CDR3 protein.

TRBV2	17	CASITLPGVKGSNEQFF
TRBV4-3	15	CASSQGDSPIYEQYF
TRBV6-5	15	CASSFGLALRETQYF
TRBV6-5	15	CASSYSVRDSYERYF
TRBV6-2/TRBV6-3	15	CASSYFTGVAYEQYF
TRBV11-2	14	CASSPKREVTEAFF
TRBV20-1	14	CSASGRGAKNIQYF
TRBV3-1	15	CASSTALDIGYEQYF
TRBV4-1	16	CASSQESRGPPYEQYF
TRBV29-1	11	CSVEDLYEQYF
TRBV6-2/TRBV6-3	15	CASSYAPLSGNTIYF
TRBV7-2	15	CASSFKGGVYNEQFF
TRBV27	12	CASRLSADTQYF
TRBV4-3	17	CASSQEARQGGVYGYTF
TRBV19	12	CASSGSHNEQFF
TRBV5-6	12	CASSLSGNVLTF
TRBV6-5	16	CASSLVWGTGANVLTF
TRBV3-1	16	CASSQSRLGRMTEAFF
TRBV6-5	13	CASSRPAGYKQYF
TRBV4-3	15	CASSQGRGSNQPQHF
TRBV5-1	14	CASSLKLSSYEQYF
TRBV7-2	15	CASSLGAGGDYGYTF
TRBV5-6	13	CASSVRRPSEAFF
TRBV7-2	15	CASSPSQGRGETQYF
TRBV10-3	14	CAISQETKFYEQYF
TRBV12-3/TRBV12-4	13	CASRSPGTDEQYF
TRBV5-6	15	CASSWDRGNNSPLHF
TRBV3-1	15	CASSQVHTLADTQYF
TRBV7-2	16	CASSLVQGEVVETQYF
TRBV28	16	CASSGRGGTGSYEQFF
TRBV12-3/TRBV12-4	15	CASSLDGTGGRTQYF
TRBV6-1	14	CASSDRDRQGEAFF
TRBV7-3	15	CARSLTSGDSYEQYF
TRBV4-1	15	CASSHDSPNTGELFF
TRBV5-5	18	CASSLADRVTSYYNEQFF
TRBV7-6	15	CASSLVQDRGYEQYF
TRBV3-1	14	CASSQEVPYQPQHF
TRBV9	14	CASSRRTFLDTQYF
TRBV7-2	13	CASSSSILEKLFF
TRBV6-6	15	CASREAADIRQEQYF
TRBV6-2/TRBV6-3	18	CASTSGTGVAGVYNKQFF
TRBV20-1	14	CSARGGVWSVDYTF
TRBV29-1	14	CSVEGSRALNTQYF
TRBV7-2	13	CASTRVSYNEQFF
TRBV5-1	15	CASSLAGQGGNEQFF
TRBV29-1	13	CSALRQGTAEQYF
TRBV24-1	15	CATSDSRGLADTQYF
TRBV6-1	17	CASSPSRDFPGANVLTF
TRBV4-1	15	CASSRTSLSTDTQYF
TRBV5-1	14	CASSLVSESYGYTF
TRBV5-1	17	CASSLGLAGTGANVLTF
TRBV9	15	CASSVVPGGNSPLHF
TRBV2	16	CASSDRQGRPNYGYTF